Each of the 9 T cell receptor beta chains below was sequenced from the same sample in a study of T-cell reconstitution after alpha-beta-depleted transplantation in children. Researchers prepared the TCRbeta library using unique molecular identifiers, the study reports. One entry per CDR3 protein, called by TCRdb with MiXCR from the PCR reads. Of some 280,000 distinct CDR3 sequences in the sample, 9.5% to 10% were seen once. The sequenced sample was PBMCs from the stem cell graft donor, obtained from the stem cell graft. All receptors come from a human donor who donated a stem cell graft to a child with SCID.

Ten or more counts support this clonotype. The chain carries TRBV12-3 or TRBV12-4 and TRBJ2-2, with TRBD1 matching 9 bases. J gave up 7 bases and V 6 bases, and 6 bases lay outside the gene matches. The CDR3 totals 14 residues. CDR3 bases: TGTGCCAGCAGCCCGACAGGGGGGATCGGGGAGCTGTTTTTT. Its protein is CASSPTGGIGELFF.

This clonotype showed up just a few times. The rearrangement links TRBV9 to TRBJ2-7; possibly TRBD1 for D (6 bases). V was pared by 0 bases and J by 3 bases, with 7 bases between. Germline-derived CDR1 and CDR2 are SGDLS and YYNGEE. CDR3 length equals 13 residues. CDR3: CASSVEDSYEQYF. CDR3 nucleotides: TGTGCCAGCAGCGTAGAGGACAGCTACGAGCAGTACTTC.

A few counts support this clonotype. This chain uses TRBV7-2 with TRBJ2-3; no definite D call. Trimming stripped 5 bases from V and 4 bases from J, with 10 bases between. Germline CDR1 reads SGHTA; CDR2 reads FQGNSA. This CDR3 has 13 residues. CDR3 sequence (DNA): TGTGCCAGCAGCCCGACGGGCGCAGATACGCAGTATTTT. Protein: CASSPTGADTQYF.

This clonotype turned up a few times. The CDR3 protein is CSAPIPDRGHEQYF. The CDR3 DNA reads TGCAGTGCTCCCATTCCTGACAGGGGCCACGAGCAGTACTTC. The V and J genes are TRBV20-1 and TRBJ2-7, with TRBD1 matching 8 bases. Germline assignment: CDR1 DFQATT and CDR2 SNEGSKA (reference sequence). CDR3 length: 14 residues. After removal of 5 bases from V and 5 bases from J, the junction contained 11 bases not matched to a gene.

The chain employs TRBV12-3 or TRBV12-4 and TRBJ2-2; D ambiguous. This CDR3 spans 14 amino acids. Trimming took 3 bases from V and 5 from J, leaving 10 bases between them. CDR3 sequence reads: CASSFRVGTGELFF. The CDR3 DNA reads TGTGCCAGCAGTTTCCGGGTTGGGACCGGGGAGCTGTTTTTT.

This clonotype was seen a handful of times. This sequence joins TRBV19 and TRBJ1-2, with TRBD1 as a possible D gene (6 bases). Trimming removed 6 bases at V and 5 bases at J, with 13 bases between. CDR3 length: 13 amino acids. CDR1 and CDR2 from the germline V gene are LNHDA and SQIVND (reference sequence). The chain's CDR3 is CASSSGAPYGYTF. CDR3 nucleotide sequence: TGTGCCAGTAGCTCAGGGGCGCCATATGGCTACACCTTC.

This clonotype was recorded a few times. The chain recombines TRBV20-1 with TRBJ2-5; TRBD1 is a possible D gene (5 bases). This CDR3 has 13 residues. V was clipped by 6 bases and J by 4 bases, with 15 bases between them. Germline CDR1 DFQATT, CDR2 SNEGSKA (reference sequence). The CDR3 region has the DNA TGCAGTGCAAAGACAGTGCCGGGAGAGACCCAGTACTTC. Its protein product is CSAKTVPGETQYF.

This clonotype was observed a handful of times. The chain uses TRBV12-3 or TRBV12-4 and TRBJ1-5; a possible D gene is TRBD1 (6 bases). The CDR3 loop spans 11 amino acids. Trimming left V 6 bases short and J 11 bases short, with 11 bases between. CDR3 DNA: TGTGCCAGCAGCGAGGGGGTAGCCCAGCATTTT. It yields the protein CASSEGVAQHF.

The table lists this clonotype with many counts. The chain uses TRBV2 and TRBJ1-1; maybe TRBD1 (5 bases). The length of the CDR3 is 15 residues. Germline V CDR1 and CDR2: SNHLY, FYNNEI. Trimming removed 0 bases at V and 8 bases at J, with 16 bases between. CDR3 DNA sequence: TGTGCCAGCAGTGAAGCGCTTCTGGGGGACTCAGAAGCTTTCTTT. Protein sequence: CASSEALLGDSEAFF.